This T cell receptor beta chain was retrieved from a study of T cells after yellow fever vaccination. One entry per CDR3 protein, called by TCRdb with MiXCR from the 5' RACE reads. Of approximately 170,000 distinct CDR3 sequences listed, approximately 11% are singletons. A few counts support this clonotype. The germline V gene has CDR1 DFQATT and CDR2 SNEGSKA (reference sequence). The CDR3 totals 15 residues. The ends were cut back, 5 bases at V and 2 bases at J, with 19 bases in the middle. J is TRBJ2-7 and V is TRBV20-1; possible D gene TRBD2, 5 bases. The source material was CD8+ T cells sorted from PBMCs, sampled 15 days after the yellow fever booster vaccination. This TCR was recovered from a man aged 18 to 30 who received the YFV17D yellow fever vaccine. CDR3 region: CSAYTTGISPYEQYF. The DNA for the CDR3 is TGCAGTGCTTACACGACCGGGATCTCGCCCTACGAGCAGTACTTC.